Given below is one T cell receptor (beta chain) in context. TCRdb reanalysed the 5' RACE reads using MiXCR and keeps one entry per CDR3 protein. Here the sample spans fewer than 120,000 distinct CDR3 sequences, roughly 12% being singletons. The entry originates in a study of early T cells in non-severe SARS-CoV-2 infection. The starting material was whole blood, obtained at baseline. The clonotype comes from an adult who was a healthcare worker with PCR-confirmed SARS-CoV-2 infection or an uninfected control (not recorded which).

As DNA, the CDR3 is TGTGCCAGCAGCTTAATAGCGGGAGGGCCCTACAATGAGCAGTTCTTC. This codes for CASSLIAGGPYNEQFF. V usage is TRBV7-9 and J usage is TRBJ2-1, with TRBD2 matching 11 bases. CDR1 and CDR2 from the germline V gene are SEHNR and FQNEAQ (reference sequence). The CDR3 loop spans 16 amino acids. V trimming: 2 bases; J trimming: 2 bases; junction bases outside the gene matches: 2.